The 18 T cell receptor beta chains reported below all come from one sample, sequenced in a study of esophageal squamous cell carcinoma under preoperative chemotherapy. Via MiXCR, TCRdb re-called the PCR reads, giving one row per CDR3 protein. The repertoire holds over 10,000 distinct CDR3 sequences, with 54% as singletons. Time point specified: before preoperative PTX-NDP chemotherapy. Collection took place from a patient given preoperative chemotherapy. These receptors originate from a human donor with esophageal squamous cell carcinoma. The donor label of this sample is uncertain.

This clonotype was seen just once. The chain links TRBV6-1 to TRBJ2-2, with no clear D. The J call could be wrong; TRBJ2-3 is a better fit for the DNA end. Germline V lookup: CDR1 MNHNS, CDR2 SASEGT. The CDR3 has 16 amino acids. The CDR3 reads CASITREQVRTGAQYF. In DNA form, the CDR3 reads TGTGCCAGCATCACCCGCGAGCAGGTGAGGACCGGTGCGCAGTATTTT.

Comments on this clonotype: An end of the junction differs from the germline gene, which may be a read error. DNA of the CDR3: TGTGCCAGCAGACCCGGGACCTTGAACACCGAGGAGCAGTTTTTT. Its protein is CASRPGTLNTEEQFF. The V gene is TRBV6-1, the J gene TRBJ2-1; D possibly uses TRBD1 or TRBD2 (5 bases each). This CDR3 comprises 15 residues. CDR1 and CDR2 from the germline V gene are MNHNS and SASEGT.

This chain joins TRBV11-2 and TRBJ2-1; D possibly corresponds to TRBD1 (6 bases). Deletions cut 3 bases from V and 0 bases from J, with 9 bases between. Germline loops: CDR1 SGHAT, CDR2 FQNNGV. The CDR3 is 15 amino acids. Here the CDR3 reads CASSFQGSSYNEQFF. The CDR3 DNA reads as TGTGCCAGCAGCTTCCAGGGGAGCTCCTACAATGAGCAGTTCTTC. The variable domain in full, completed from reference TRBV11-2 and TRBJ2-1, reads EAGVAQSPRYKIIEKRQSVAFWCNPISGHATLYWYQQILGQGPKLLIQFQNNGVVDDSQLPKDRFSAERLKGVDSTLKIQPAKLEDSAVYLCASSFQGSSYNEQFFGPGTRLTVL.

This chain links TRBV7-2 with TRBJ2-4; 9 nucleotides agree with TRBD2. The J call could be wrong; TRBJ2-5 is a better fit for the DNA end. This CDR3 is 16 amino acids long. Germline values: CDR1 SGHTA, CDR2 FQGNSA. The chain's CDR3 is CASRGRGGLDKKTQYF. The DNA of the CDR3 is TGTGCCAGCAGAGGGCGGGGGGGGCTTGACAAAAAGACCCAGTACTTC.

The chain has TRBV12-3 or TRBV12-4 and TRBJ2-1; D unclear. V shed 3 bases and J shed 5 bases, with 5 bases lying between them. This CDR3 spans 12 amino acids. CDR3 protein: CASSFIHNEQFF. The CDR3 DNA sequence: TGTGCCAGCAGTTTTATCCACAATGAGCAGTTCTTC.

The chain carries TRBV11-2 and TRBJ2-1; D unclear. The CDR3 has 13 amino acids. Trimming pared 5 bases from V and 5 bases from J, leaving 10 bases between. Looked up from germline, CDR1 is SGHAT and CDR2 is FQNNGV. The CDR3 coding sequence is TGTGCCAGCAGCCGGTTACGTGACAATGAGCAGTTCTTC. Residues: CASSRLRDNEQFF.

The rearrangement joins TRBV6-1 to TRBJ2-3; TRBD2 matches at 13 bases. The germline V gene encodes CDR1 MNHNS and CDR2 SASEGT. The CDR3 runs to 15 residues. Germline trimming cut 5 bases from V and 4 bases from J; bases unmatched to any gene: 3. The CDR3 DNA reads TGTGCCAGCAGTAGACTAGCGGGAGGACCAGATACGCAGTATTTT. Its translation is CASSRLAGGPDTQYF.

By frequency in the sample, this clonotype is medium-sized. CDR3 protein: CASSSPGTLSYEQYF. CDR3 in DNA: TGTGCCAGCAGCTCTCCCGGAACCCTCTCCTACGAGCAGTACTTC. The V call is TRBV7-2, the J call TRBJ2-1; D gene ambiguous. The J call is in doubt because the DNA end fits TRBJ2-7 better. The CDR3 runs 15 residues. In germline, CDR1 is SGHTA, CDR2 FQGNSA.

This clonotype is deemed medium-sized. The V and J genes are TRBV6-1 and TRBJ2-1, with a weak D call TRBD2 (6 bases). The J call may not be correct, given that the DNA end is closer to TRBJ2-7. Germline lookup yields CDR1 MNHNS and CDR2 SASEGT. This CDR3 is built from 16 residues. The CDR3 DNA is TGTGCCAGCAGTGAAGCGGGAACTAGCTACTACAATGAGCAGTACTTC. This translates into CASSEAGTSYYNEQYF.

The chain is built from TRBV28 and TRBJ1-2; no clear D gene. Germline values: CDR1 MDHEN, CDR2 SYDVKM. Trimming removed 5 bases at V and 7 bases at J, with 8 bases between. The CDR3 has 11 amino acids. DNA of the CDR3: TGTGCCAGCAGTGGGAGGAGTGGCTACACCTTC. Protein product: CASSGRSGYTF.

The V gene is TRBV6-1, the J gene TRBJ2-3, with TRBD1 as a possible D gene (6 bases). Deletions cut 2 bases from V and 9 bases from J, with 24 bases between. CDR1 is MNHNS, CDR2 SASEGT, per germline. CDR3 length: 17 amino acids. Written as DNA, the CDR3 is TGTGCCAGCAGTGAACAACCAACCCGGGGCAGGGGAGAGACGCAGTATTTT. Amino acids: CASSEQPTRGRGETQYF.

As DNA, the CDR3 is TGTGCCAGCCATTGGCCAGGTACTACGCACACCGGGGAGCTGTTTTTT. Encoded protein: CASHWPGTTHTGELFF. V usage is TRBV7-9 and J usage is TRBJ2-2; D remains unclear. V shed 8 bases and J shed 3 bases, with 19 bases lying between them. This CDR3 comprises 16 residues. The germline CDR1 and CDR2 sequences are SEHNR and FQNEAQ (reference sequence).

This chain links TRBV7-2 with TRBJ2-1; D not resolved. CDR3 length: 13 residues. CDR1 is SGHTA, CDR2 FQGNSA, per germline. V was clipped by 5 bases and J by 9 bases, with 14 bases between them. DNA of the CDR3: TGTGCCAGCAGCCCCTTGGTGGTCAGTGAGCAGTTCTTC. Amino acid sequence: CASSPLVVSEQFF.

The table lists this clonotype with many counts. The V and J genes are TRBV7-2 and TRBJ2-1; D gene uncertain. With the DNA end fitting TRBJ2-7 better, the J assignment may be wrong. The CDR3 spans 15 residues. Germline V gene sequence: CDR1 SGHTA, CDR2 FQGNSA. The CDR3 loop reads CASSFDRSSYNEQYF. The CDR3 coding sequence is TGTGCCAGCAGCTTCGACCGGAGCTCCTACAATGAGCAGTACTTC.

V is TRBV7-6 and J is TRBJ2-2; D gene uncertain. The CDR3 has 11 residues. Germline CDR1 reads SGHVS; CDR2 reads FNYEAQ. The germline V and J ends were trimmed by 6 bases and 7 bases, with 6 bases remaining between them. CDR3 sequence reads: CASSSGGELFF. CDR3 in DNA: TGTGCCAGCAGTTCAGGCGGGGAGCTGTTTTTT.

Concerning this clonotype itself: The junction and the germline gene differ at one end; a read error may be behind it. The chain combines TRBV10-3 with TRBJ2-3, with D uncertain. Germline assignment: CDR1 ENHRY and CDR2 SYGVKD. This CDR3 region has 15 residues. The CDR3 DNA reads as TGTGCCCTGGGTCACAAGGCTGTGAGAACAGATGAGCAGTTCTTT. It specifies CALGHKAVRTDEQFF.

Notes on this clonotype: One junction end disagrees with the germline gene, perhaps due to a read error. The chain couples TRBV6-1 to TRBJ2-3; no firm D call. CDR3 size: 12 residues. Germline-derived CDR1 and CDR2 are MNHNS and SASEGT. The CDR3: CAGMEAIDTQYF. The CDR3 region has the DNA TGTGCGGGGATGGAAGCCATAGATACGCAGTATTTC.

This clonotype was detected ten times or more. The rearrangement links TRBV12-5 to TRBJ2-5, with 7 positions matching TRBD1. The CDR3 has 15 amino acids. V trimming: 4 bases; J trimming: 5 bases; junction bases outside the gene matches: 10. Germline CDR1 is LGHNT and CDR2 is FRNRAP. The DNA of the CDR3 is TGTGCTAGTGGTTCGGCGACAGGGTTGGTTGAGACCCAGTACTTC. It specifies CASGSATGLVETQYF.